These 4 T cell receptor beta chains were all obtained from the same sample, sequenced in a study of blood T cell repertoires in COVID-19. Assay: immunoSEQ multiplex PCR; the TCRdb copy retains only in-frame clones and omits some. The sample includes 85,000 to 130,000 clones, roughly 82% of them seen just once. Sequencing was carried out using peripheral blood. The source is a man in his 60s with acute or convalescent COVID-19.

This chain uses TRBV2 with TRBJ1-2; no definite D call. Germline-derived CDR1 and CDR2 are SNHLY and FYNNEI. The CDR3 has 14 amino acids. V shed 8 bases and J shed 4 bases, with 17 bases lying between them. CDR3 DNA sequence: TGTGCCAGCGTGGTCCTGGGCGCCTTCTATGGCTACACCTTC. Its protein is CASVVLGAFYGYTF.

The chain employs TRBV5-1 and TRBJ2-7, with 7 bases that match TRBD2. The V segment lost 5 bases and the J segment 2 bases; nucleotides outside the gene matches: 13. Germline CDR1 SGHRS, CDR2 YFSETQ. This CDR3 comprises 16 residues. CDR3 amino acids: CASRAFWGGQAYEQYF. The CDR3 DNA sequence: TGCGCCAGCAGGGCCTTCTGGGGAGGGCAAGCCTACGAGCAGTACTTC.

This chain connects TRBV11-3 to TRBJ2-3; TRBD2 is a possible D gene (7 bases). V was trimmed by 8 bases and J by 4 bases, leaving 16 bases between them. CDR1 and CDR2 from the germline V gene are SGHNT and YENEEA. This CDR3 contains 14 residues. The CDR3 DNA follows: TGTGCCAGCGGAGGCCAAGGGGGGGCAGATACGCAGTATTTT. It codes for CASGGQGGADTQYF.

The chain is built from TRBV11-2 and TRBJ2-7; a weak D match, TRBD2 (5 bases). Germline-derived CDR1 and CDR2 are SGHAT and FQNNGV. V shed 1 base and J shed 4 bases, with 17 bases lying between them. The CDR3 runs to 16 residues. The CDR3 DNA is TGTGCCAGCAGCTTAGGGTTAGCGCAGACCACGTACGAGCAGTACTTC. It is translated as CASSLGLAQTTYEQYF.